A single sample is the source of the 18 T cell receptor beta chains below, sequenced in a study of cytomegalovirus exposure and HLA in healthy donors (TCRdb year 2017). Library generation was performed with the immunoSEQ multiplex PCR assay. TCRdb's version of the immuneACCESS table is confined to in-frame rearrangements and falls short of the full clone set. An unresolved V gene accounts for under half of the shortfall where checked; the remainder is of unknown origin. The sample contains some 170,000 clones, less than 90% of them found a single time. The ten largest account for around 9.6% of the sample. Source material: PBMCs. The source of these receptors is a man aged 25 to 40 in good health and CMV-seropositive.

The chain is built from TRBV30 and TRBJ2-5; 10 bases are a match to TRBD2. From germline, CDR1 is GTSNPN and CDR2 SVGIG (reference sequence). V was pared by 1 base and J by 5 bases, with 4 bases of the junction left unmatched. The CDR3 totals 14 residues. In nucleotides, the CDR3 is TGTGCCTGGAGTGGACTTAGCGGGGGGGAGACCCAGTACTTC. This translates into CAWSGLSGGETQYF.

The chain has TRBV2 and TRBJ2-7; 8 bases fit TRBD2. V was clipped by 7 bases and J by 0 bases; unmatched bases: 5. This CDR3 contains 14 residues. Germline CDR1 SNHLY, CDR2 FYNNEI. As DNA, the CDR3 is TGTGCCAGCAAGCGAGCGGGAGACTCCTACGAGCAGTACTTC. Its protein is CASKRAGDSYEQYF.

The chain combines TRBV2 with TRBJ2-5; maybe TRBD1 (5 bases). This CDR3 contains 14 residues. Trimming removed 7 bases from V and 2 bases from J, with 14 bases in between. Germline V gene data show CDR1 as SNHLY and CDR2 as FYNNEI. The CDR3 DNA reads TGTGCCAGCAAGCAGGGCGGCCCACAAGAGACCCAGTACTTC. This encodes CASKQGGPQETQYF.

This clone was seen just once. Other DNA sequences in this specimen translate into the identical CDR3. The chain carries TRBV6-4 and TRBJ2-3, with TRBD2 identical over 8 bases. CDR1 is MRHNA and CDR2 is SNTAGT in the germline V gene. With 0 bases clipped from V and 2 bases from J, the junction kept 4 bases outside the gene matches. CDR3 length: 16 residues. CDR3 region: CASSDSTSGHTDTQYF. CDR3 DNA: TGTGCCAGCAGTGACTCTACTAGCGGCCACACAGATACGCAGTATTTT.

The J gene is TRBJ1-1, the V gene TRBV7-9; TRBD1 agrees at 10 bases. Germline V gene lookup returns CDR1 SEHNR and CDR2 FQNEAQ (reference sequence). Unmatched junction bases numbered 11, after V lost 1 base and J lost 9 bases. The CDR3 spans 16 residues. As DNA, the CDR3 is TGTGCCAGCAGCTTAGTTCAAGGACAGGGGGTGGAGAAAGCTTTCTTT. Translation gives CASSLVQGQGVEKAFF.

The gene calls are TRBV5-5 and TRBJ2-2; D is undetermined. The CDR3 loop spans 15 amino acids. Trimming cost V 4 bases and J 5 bases, with 15 bases left between them. The germline gives CDR1 SGHKS, CDR2 YYEKEE (reference sequence). The CDR3 loop is CASSPTILLTGELFF. CDR3 DNA: TGTGCCAGCAGCCCAACGATTCTGCTAACCGGGGAGCTGTTTTTT.

This chain joins TRBV11-2 and TRBJ2-3; possible D gene TRBD2, 7 bases. The V end was cut by 7 bases, the J end by 0 bases, with 17 bases between. The CDR3 is 16 residues long. Germline-derived CDR1 and CDR2 are SGHAT and FQNNGV. CDR3 residues: CASKGGGRSSTDTQYF. As DNA, the CDR3 is TGTGCCAGCAAGGGAGGGGGAAGATCTAGCACAGATACGCAGTATTTT.

This clone was observed a few times. This chain joins TRBV5-1 and TRBJ2-7, with D possibly being TRBD1 (6 bases). The CDR3 spans 15 residues. Germline-derived CDR1 and CDR2 are SGHRS and YFSETQ. V dropped 0 bases and J dropped 0 bases, with 10 bases sitting between them. The CDR3 region has the DNA TGCGCCAGCAGCTTGGCCATGGACAGCTCCTACGAGCAGTACTTC. Translation: CASSLAMDSSYEQYF.

A few counts support this clone. The chain joins TRBV6-6 to TRBJ1-2, with D possibly matching TRBD1 (5 bases). The CDR3 totals 16 residues. Trimming removed 6 bases at V and 7 bases at J, with 24 bases between. CDR1 and CDR2 (germline): MNHNY, SVGAGI (reference sequence). The CDR3 sequence is CASRLRQTLDQAGYTF. DNA for the CDR3: TGTGCCAGCAGACTGCGACAGACCCTCGACCAAGCTGGCTACACCTTC.

The chain combines TRBV27 with TRBJ1-5, with D possibly being TRBD1 (5 bases). Germline lookup yields CDR1 MNHEY and CDR2 SMNVEV (reference sequence). Deletions cut 1 base from V and 5 bases from J, with 9 bases between. The CDR3 covers 14 residues. The DNA for the CDR3 is TGTGCCAGCAGTTTATGGGGGGGGGATCAGCCCCAGCATTTT. Its protein is CASSLWGGDQPQHF.

This chain connects TRBV5-6 to TRBJ1-1, with D uncertain. This CDR3 has 14 residues. Trimming took 4 bases from V and 0 from J, leaving 10 bases between them. Germline V gene lookup returns CDR1 SGHDT and CDR2 YYEEEE. CDR3 amino acids: CASSPTNMNTEAFF. DNA for the CDR3: TGTGCCAGCAGCCCCACAAACATGAACACTGAAGCTTTCTTT. The whole variable domain, filled in from reference TRBV5-6 and TRBJ1-1, reads DAGVTQSPTHLIKTRGQQVTLRCSPKSGHDTVSWYQQALGQGPQFIFQYYEEEERQRGNFPDRFSGHQFPNYSSELNVNALLLGDSALYLCASSPTNMNTEAFFGQGTRLTVV.

The chain carries TRBV23-1 and TRBJ1-1, with D maybe TRBD1 (5 bases). TRBV23-1 is an open reading frame, and its role is uncertain. Trimming removed 0 bases at V and 4 bases at J, with 15 bases between. The CDR3 has 16 residues. CDR3 loop: CASSQSTESGATEAFF. CDR3 nucleotides: TGCGCCAGCAGTCAATCGACAGAGTCTGGGGCCACTGAAGCTTTCTTT.

This rearrangement joins TRBV6-6 to TRBJ2-1; 9 bases are shared with TRBD1. The length of the CDR3 is 13 residues. Per the germline V gene, CDR1 is MNHNY and CDR2 is SVGAGI (reference sequence). V shed 7 bases, J shed 4 bases, and the junction held 2 bases outside the gene matches. As DNA, the CDR3 is TGTGCCAGCACCGACAGGGGGTACAATGAGCAGTTCTTC. Protein: CASTDRGYNEQFF.

J is TRBJ2-2 and V is TRBV14, with D uncertain. CDR3 length equals 13 residues. Germline lookup yields CDR1 SGHDN and CDR2 FVKESK. V was shortened by 2 bases and J by 6 bases, with 7 bases between the two germline ends. CDR3 DNA sequence: TGTGCCAGCAGCCAACCTTATCCCGGGGAGCTGTTTTTT. It codes for CASSQPYPGELFF. The entire variable domain, with the rest obtained from reference TRBV14 and TRBJ2-2, is as follows: EAGVTQFPSHSVIEKGQTVTLRCDPISGHDNLYWYRRVMGKEIKFLLHFVKESKQDESGMPNNRFLAERTGGTYSTLKVQPAELEDSGVYFCASSQPYPGELFFGEGSRLTVL.

V usage is TRBV15 and J usage is TRBJ1-3; weak D call: TRBD1 (6 bases). Trimming took 5 bases from V and 1 from J, leaving 9 bases between them. This CDR3 has 14 residues. CDR1 is LNHNV and CDR2 is YYDKDF in the germline V gene (reference sequence). The CDR3 region has the DNA TGTGCCACCAGCGGGGGACATTCTGGAAACACCATATATTTT. It is translated as CATSGGHSGNTIYF.

This clone was recorded many times. At one end the junction does not follow the germline gene, possibly because of a read error. The genes are TRBV5-4 and TRBJ2-3; D gene uncertain. Germline loops: CDR1 SGHNT, CDR2 YYREEE (reference sequence). The CDR3 extends over 10 amino acids. Here the CDR3 reads CASLWAIWDF. CDR3 nucleotide sequence: TGTGCCAGCCTTTGGGCAATTTGGGATTTT.

J is TRBJ2-3 and V is TRBV5-1; the match to TRBD1 covers 7 bases. CDR1 and CDR2 (germline): SGHRS, YFSETQ. J lost 4 bases, V lost 3 bases, and 2 bases had no gene match. This CDR3 is 13 amino acids long. The CDR3 coding sequence is TGCGCCAGCAGCTCACAGGGGTCAGATACGCAGTATTTT. Amino acids: CASSSQGSDTQYF.

This sequence joins TRBV28 and TRBJ1-5, with D tentatively TRBD1 (5 bases). The germline gives CDR1 MDHEN, CDR2 SYDVKM. This CDR3 region has 15 residues. Trimming pared 6 bases from V and 0 bases from J, leaving 12 bases between. In DNA form, the CDR3 reads TGTGCCAGCAGCCGAACGGGACTTAGCAATCAGCCCCAGCATTTT. Protein product: CASSRTGLSNQPQHF.